The TCR beta chain under discussion was sequenced for a study of cytomegalovirus exposure and HLA in healthy donors. CDR3 length: 13 amino acids. Deletions cut 3 bases from V and 1 base from J, with 4 bases between. Per the germline V gene, CDR1 is LNHDA and CDR2 is SQIVND (reference sequence). With 60 Vbeta and 13 Jbeta primers, the PCR was carried out. Method: immunoSEQ multiplex PCR; TCRdb's copy keeps in-frame clones and lacks some. Of 130,000 or so clones listed, 85% to 90% were seen once; the top ten hold roughly 5%. Sequenced material: PBMCs. This TCR derives from a woman in her twenties or thirties in good health and CMV-seronegative. The chain joins TRBV19 to TRBJ1-5; D is undetermined. The CDR3 DNA follows: TGTGCCAGTAGTATGGGCAGCAATCAGCCCCAGCATTTT. Amino acids: CASSMGSNQPQHF.